This is a list of T cell receptor beta chains from one sample in a study of spatial heterogeneity in lung cancer. In TCRdb, the 5' RACE reads were re-called with MiXCR into one record per CDR3 protein. The sample lists more than 60,000 distinct CDR3 sequences, about 7.8% occurring once. The sequenced sample was PBMCs, obtained at surgery. All receptors come from a male donor with early-stage non-small cell lung cancer. Both conserved end residues are part of each CDR3. A D gene is named only where the DNA matches it firmly. Size is omitted from some rows. Given values are once, few, many or a class for expanded clones.

size	J	V	D	CDR3	DNA
few	TRBJ2-5	TRBV12-3/TRBV12-4	TRBD1	CASSLDRETAETQYF	TGTGCCAGCAGTTTGGACAGGGAAACGGCAGAGACCCAGTACTTC
many	TRBJ2-1	TRBV7-2	NA	CASSQVGIEQFF	TGTGCCAGCAGCCAGGTGGGCATTGAGCAGTTCTTC
many	TRBJ1-2	TRBV28	NA	CASTPRGSWDYGYTF	TGTGCCAGCACCCCCCGAGGATCCTGGGACTATGGCTACACCTTC
NA	TRBJ1-1	TRBV12-3/TRBV12-4	NA	CASTFSWAEAFF	TGTGCCAGCACTTTTAGTTGGGCTGAAGCTTTCTTT
many	TRBJ2-1	TRBV3-1	NA	CASSLLIRPGYPDNNEQFF	TGTGCCAGCAGCCTCCTTATTAGACCTGGCTACCCGGACAACAATGAGCAGTTCTTC
NA	TRBJ2-2	TRBV4-1	NA	CASSFRTEPTSNTGELFF	TGCGCCAGCAGCTTCCGGACAGAGCCGACGTCTAACACCGGGGAGCTGTTTTTT
many	TRBJ2-1	TRBV4-1	NA	CASSPRGADNNEQFF	TGCGCCAGCAGCCCCCGGGGGGCTGATAACAATGAGCAGTTCTTC
NA	TRBJ1-2	TRBV20-1	NA	CSARLVDYGYTF	TGCAGTGCCCGTTTAGTGGACTATGGCTACACCTTC
NA	TRBJ2-7	TRBV5-1	TRBD2	CASSILAGAYEQYF	TGCGCCAGCAGCATACTAGCGGGAGCGTACGAGCAGTACTTC
NA	TRBJ1-5	TRBV27	NA	CASSHRDQPQHF	TGTGCCAGCAGCCATAGGGATCAGCCCCAGCATTTT
few	TRBJ2-5	TRBV4-3	NA	CASSQDARSGETQYF	TGCGCCAGCAGCCAAGACGCGAGGTCGGGAGAGACCCAGTACTTC
NA	TRBJ1-4	TRBV19	NA	CASSIIAGATNEKLFF	TGTGCCAGTAGTATAATAGCGGGGGCAACTAATGAAAAACTGTTTTTT
many	TRBJ2-7	TRBV7-9	NA	CASRRDTVEQYF	TGTGCCAGCAGGCGGGACACCGTGGAGCAGTACTTC
many	TRBJ2-1	TRBV27	TRBD2	CASGLAGGYNEQFF	TGTGCCAGCGGACTAGCGGGAGGGTACAATGAGCAGTTCTTC
NA	TRBJ1-2	TRBV3-1	NA	CASSQDNRGYTF	TGTGCCAGCAGCCAAGACAACAGAGGCTACACCTTC
few	TRBJ2-7	TRBV19	NA	CASSMVGYEQYF	TGTGCCAGTAGTATGGTCGGCTATGAGCAGTACTTC
many	TRBJ1-5	TRBV27	NA	CASSLSTGGAQPQHF	TGTGCCAGCAGTTTATCGACAGGTGGGGCTCAGCCCCAGCATTTT
NA	TRBJ1-5	TRBV28	NA	CASTIAGGNSNQPQHF	TGTGCCAGCACCATCGCAGGCGGAAATAGCAATCAGCCCCAGCATTTT
NA	TRBJ2-6	TRBV6-2/TRBV6-3	TRBD2	CASSYPLAGAGANVLTF	TGTGCCAGCAGTTACCCCCTAGCGGGAGCTGGGGCCAACGTCCTGACTTTC
many	TRBJ1-1	TRBV29-1	NA	CSATFENTEAFF	TGCAGCGCGACCTTCGAGAACACTGAAGCTTTCTTT
many	TRBJ2-1	TRBV29-1	NA	CSVVWLEQFF	TGCAGCGTTGTATGGCTTGAGCAGTTCTTC
NA	TRBJ2-7	TRBV5-6	TRBD2	CASSLVGLAGDEQYF	TGTGCCAGCAGCTTGGTTGGACTAGCGGGAGATGAGCAGTACTTC
NA	TRBJ1-4	TRBV12-3/TRBV12-4	TRBD1	CASSRGPTGVGEKLFF	TGTGCCAGCAGCCGAGGCCCGACAGGGGTGGGTGAAAAACTGTTTTTT
many	TRBJ2-3	TRBV5-1	TRBD1	CASSLHGTGNADTQYF	TGCGCCAGCAGCTTACACGGGACAGGGAACGCAGATACGCAGTATTTT
many	TRBJ1-5	TRBV12-3/TRBV12-4	NA	CASRGDRIDQPQHF	TGTGCCAGCAGAGGCGACAGGATCGATCAGCCCCAGCATTTT
many	TRBJ2-1	TRBV24-1	NA	CATSDLQPGVNEQFF	TGTGCCACCAGTGATTTGCAGCCGGGAGTCAATGAGCAGTTCTTC
many	TRBJ2-5	TRBV3-1	NA	CASSQRRDPETQYF	TGTGCCAGCAGCCAACGAAGGGACCCGGAGACCCAGTACTTC
many	TRBJ1-5	TRBV3-1	TRBD1	CASSPWTGHNNQPQHF	TGTGCCAGCAGTCCCTGGACAGGGCATAACAATCAGCCCCAGCATTTT
many	TRBJ1-4	TRBV30	NA	CAWSVQGDGKLFF	TGTGCCTGGAGTGTACAGGGAGACGGGAAACTGTTTTTT
NA	TRBJ2-6	TRBV7-2	NA	CASSPHNVLTF	TGTGCCAGCAGCCCTCACAACGTCCTGACTTTC
many	TRBJ1-1	TRBV16	NA	CASSTSPAVNTEAFF	TGTGCCAGCAGCACATCACCGGCAGTAAACACTGAAGCTTTCTTT
NA	TRBJ2-1	TRBV6-1	NA	CASIEAGVRFGDEQFF	TGTGCCAGCATCGAAGCCGGGGTACGGTTTGGAGATGAGCAGTTCTTC
many	TRBJ1-1	TRBV5-1	NA	CASSLTGLPTEAFF	TGCGCCAGCAGCTTGACCGGGCTACCCACTGAAGCTTTCTTT